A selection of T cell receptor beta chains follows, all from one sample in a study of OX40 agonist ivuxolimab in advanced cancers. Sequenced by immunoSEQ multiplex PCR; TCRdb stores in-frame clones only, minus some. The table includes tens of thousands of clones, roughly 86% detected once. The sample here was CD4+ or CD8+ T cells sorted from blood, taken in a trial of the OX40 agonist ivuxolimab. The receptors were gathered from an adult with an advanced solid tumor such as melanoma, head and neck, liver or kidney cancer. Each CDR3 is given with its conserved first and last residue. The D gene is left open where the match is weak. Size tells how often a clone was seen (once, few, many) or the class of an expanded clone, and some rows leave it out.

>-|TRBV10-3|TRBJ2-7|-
TGTGCCATCAGAACGACAGGTAACTACGAGCAGTACTTC
CAIRTTGNYEQYF
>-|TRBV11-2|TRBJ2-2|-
TGTGCCAGCAGCCCCGTTGGCCAGGGACGGTGGACCGGGGAGCTGTTTTTT
CASSPVGQGRWTGELFF
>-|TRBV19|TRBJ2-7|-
TGTGCCAGTAGTATTAACCTTCAGGATTCTGGGCAGTACTTC
CASSINLQDSGQYF
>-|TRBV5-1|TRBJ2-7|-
TGCGCCAGCAGCTCTGGGGGGACCCCCTACGAGCAGTACTTC
CASSSGGTPYEQYF
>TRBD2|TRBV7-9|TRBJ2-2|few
TGTGCCAGCAGCTTGTGGGGACTAGCGGGAGGTAACACCGGGGAGCTGTTTTTT
CASSLWGLAGGNTGELFF
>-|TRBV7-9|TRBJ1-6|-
TGTGCCAGCAGCCCTAACGGGGTCCAAGCACCCCTCCACTTT
CASSPNGVQAPLHF
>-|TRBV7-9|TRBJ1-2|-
TGTGCCAGCAGCTGGGATGGTTATGGCTACACCTTC
CASSWDGYGYTF
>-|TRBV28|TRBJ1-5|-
TGTGCCAACGGGGCCAATGGTCAGCCCCAGCATTTT
CANGANGQPQHF
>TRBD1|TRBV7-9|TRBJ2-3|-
TGTGCCAGCAGCTTAGCCTGGACAGGGGGGGCAGATACGCAGTATTTT
CASSLAWTGGADTQYF
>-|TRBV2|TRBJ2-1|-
TGTGCCAGCAGTGAACAGGGCTCCTACAATGAGCAGTTCTTC
CASSEQGSYNEQFF
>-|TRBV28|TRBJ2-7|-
TGTGCCAGCAGAGCCGACAGGAGGTACGAGCAGTACTTC
CASRADRRYEQYF
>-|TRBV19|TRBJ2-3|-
TGTGCCAGTAGGGAAGACGGAGGCACAGATACGCAGTATTTT
CASREDGGTDTQYF
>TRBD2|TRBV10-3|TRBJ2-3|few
TGTGCCATCAGTGCCGGGAGGGGCCAGGCTAGCACAGATACGCAGTATTTT
CAISAGRGQASTDTQYF
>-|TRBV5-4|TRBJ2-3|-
TGTGCCAGCAGCACAGACAGGGGAGGGGATACGCAGTATTTT
CASSTDRGGDTQYF
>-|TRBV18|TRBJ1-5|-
TGTGCCAGCTCAACTCAGGTGGGCAATCAGCCCCAGCATTTT
CASSTQVGNQPQHF
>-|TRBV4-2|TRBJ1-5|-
TGTGCCAGCAGCCAAGATGGGACAAATCAGCCCCAGCATTTT
CASSQDGTNQPQHF
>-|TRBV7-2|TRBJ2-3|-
TGTGCCAGCAGCTCTACTATTACTCATGGGGATACGCAGTATTTT
CASSSTITHGDTQYF
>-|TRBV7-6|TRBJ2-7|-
TGTGCCAGCTCCAGGCAGTGGAGCTCCTACGAGCAGTACTTC
CASSRQWSSYEQYF
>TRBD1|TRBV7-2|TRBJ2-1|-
TGTGCCAGCAGCGTACAGGGGGGTGGCTACAATGAGCAGTTCTTC
CASSVQGGGYNEQFF
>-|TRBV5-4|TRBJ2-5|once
TGTGCCAGCAGCTTGAACAGGGGGGGGGAGACCCAGTACTTC
CASSLNRGGETQYF
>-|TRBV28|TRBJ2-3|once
TGTGCCGGATCAGGGGCGGGAGATACGCAGTATTTT
CAGSGAGDTQYF
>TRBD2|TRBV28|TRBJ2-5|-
TGTGCCAGCAGTTCAGTCGCGGGAGTAGAGACCCAGTACTTC
CASSSVAGVETQYF
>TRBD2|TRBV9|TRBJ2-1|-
TGTGCCAGCAGCCGTAGGTCCAGCGGGAGTCTTTACAATGAGCAGTTCTTC
CASSRRSSGSLYNEQFF
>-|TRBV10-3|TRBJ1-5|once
TGTGCCATCAGGGATGCGGGGTTTGACGGCAATCAGCCCCAGCATTTT
CAIRDAGFDGNQPQHF
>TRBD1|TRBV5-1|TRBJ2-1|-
TGCGCCAGCAGCTCACCGACAGGGGCTGATAACAATGAGCAGTTCTTC
CASSSPTGADNNEQFF
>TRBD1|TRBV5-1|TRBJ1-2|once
TGCGCCAGCAGCCCGGGGACAGGGGAAGGCTACACCTTC
CASSPGTGEGYTF
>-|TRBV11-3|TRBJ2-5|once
TGTGCCAGCAGCTTAGGATATTCAGGGGCCGAGACCCAGTACTTC
CASSLGYSGAETQYF
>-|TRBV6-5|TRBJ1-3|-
TGTGCCAGCAGTTACGGGGGGTTTGGAAACACCATATATTTT
CASSYGGFGNTIYF
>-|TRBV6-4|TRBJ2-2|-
TGTGCCAGCAGCCAAAGCTTCCAAGACGGGGAGCTGTTTTTT
CASSQSFQDGELFF
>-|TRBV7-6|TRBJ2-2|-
TGTGCCAGCAGCCCCCGACTAGTTACAAACACCGGGGAGCTGTTTTTT
CASSPRLVTNTGELFF
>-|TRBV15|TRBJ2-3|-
TGTGCCACCAGCAGAGATAAGGGAGTGGCAGATACGCAGTATTTT
CATSRDKGVADTQYF
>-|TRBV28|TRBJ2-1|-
TGTGCCAGCACTTCTAATGGGGAGCAGTTCTTC
CASTSNGEQFF
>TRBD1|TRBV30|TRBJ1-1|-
TGTGCCTGGATGGGACAGTTACACATGAACACTGAAGCTTTCTTT
CAWMGQLHMNTEAFF
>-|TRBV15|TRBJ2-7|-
TGTGCCACCTTCCTGGGGGCCTTATGGGAGCAGTACTTC
CATFLGALWEQYF
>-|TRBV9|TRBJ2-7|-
TGTGCCAGCAGCGTAGCGCCCGAGTCCTACGAGCAGTACTTC
CASSVAPESYEQYF
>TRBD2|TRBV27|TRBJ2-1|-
TGTGCCAGCAGTTTAGGGACTAGCGTTGGGCAGTTCTTC
CASSLGTSVGQFF
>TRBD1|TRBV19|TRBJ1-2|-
TGTGCCAGTAGCAGACAGGGGGCTAACTATGGCTACACCTTC
CASSRQGANYGYTF
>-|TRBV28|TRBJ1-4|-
TGTGCCAGCAGTAGAATCGCGACTAATGAAAAACTGTTTTTT
CASSRIATNEKLFF
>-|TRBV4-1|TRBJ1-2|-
TGCGCCAGCAGCCAAGCTTTGATGCAGCGAGCTTTCTATGGCTACACCTTC
CASSQALMQRAFYGYTF
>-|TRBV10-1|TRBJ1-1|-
TGCGCCAGCAGTGAGTTCCCGAGGGTTTCGAACACTGAAGCTTTCTTT
CASSEFPRVSNTEAFF
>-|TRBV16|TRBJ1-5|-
TGTGCCAGCAGCCAAGTTTCCGGGGCGGGTCAGCCCCAGCATTTT
CASSQVSGAGQPQHF
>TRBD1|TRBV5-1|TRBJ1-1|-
TGCGCCAGCAGCTTAGGTTCCGGGACAGACACTGAAGCTTTCTTT
CASSLGSGTDTEAFF
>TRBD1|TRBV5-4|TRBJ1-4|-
TGTGCCAGCAGCTTTCGGGACAGGGCAACTAATGAAAAACTGTTTTTT
CASSFRDRATNEKLFF
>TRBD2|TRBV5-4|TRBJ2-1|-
TGTGCCAGCAGCTTGGGTGGGACTAGCGGATACAATGAGCAGTTCTTC
CASSLGGTSGYNEQFF
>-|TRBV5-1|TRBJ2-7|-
TGCGCCAGCAGCTTGGTCGGGATCCACGAGCAGTACTTC
CASSLVGIHEQYF
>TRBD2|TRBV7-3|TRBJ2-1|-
TGTGCCAGCAGCTTAACCAGGACTAGCGGGAACAACAATGAGCAGTTCTTC
CASSLTRTSGNNNEQFF
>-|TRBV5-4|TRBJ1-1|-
TGTGCCAGCAGCTGGGGGCAGGAGAACACTGAAGCTTTCTTT
CASSWGQENTEAFF
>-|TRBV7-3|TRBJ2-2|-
TGTGCCAGCAGCTTATTCAAGGGGAACGCCGGGGAGCTGTTTTTT
CASSLFKGNAGELFF
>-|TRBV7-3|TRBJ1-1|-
TGTGCCAGCAGCTTAATTGGAGAAACTGAAGCTTTCTTT
CASSLIGETEAFF
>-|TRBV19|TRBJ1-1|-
TGTGCCAGTAGTATTTGGGGGACTGAAGCTTTCTTT
CASSIWGTEAFF
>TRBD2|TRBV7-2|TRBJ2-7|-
TGTGCCAGCAGCCCACCCGGGACTAGCACCTACGAGCAGTACTTC
CASSPPGTSTYEQYF
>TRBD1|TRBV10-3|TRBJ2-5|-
TGTGCCATCAGTGTGGGACAGGATGAGACCCAGTACTTC
CAISVGQDETQYF
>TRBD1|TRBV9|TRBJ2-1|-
TGTGCCAGCAGCGTGACAGGGATCAACAATGAGCAGTTCTTC
CASSVTGINNEQFF
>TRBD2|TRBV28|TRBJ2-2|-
TGTGCCAGCTCTACTAGCGGGAAGAACACCGGGGAGCTGTTTTTT
CASSTSGKNTGELFF
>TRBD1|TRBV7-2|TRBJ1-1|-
TGTGCCAGCAGCAGAGACAGGGGGGCCACTGAAGCTTTCTTT
CASSRDRGATEAFF